The source of this T cell receptor (beta chain) is a study of immune heterogeneity within non-small cell lung tumors. Study summary: 4 squamous cell carcinomas, roughly eleven non-squamous carcinomas and 1 not otherwise specified made up the tumors. Study-wide results and limits: Locally, T-cell clonality showed a moderate but significant correlation with tumor mutational burden measured at the same site (R approximately 0.34). Individual patients' high-frequency T-cell receptor beta clonotypes were largely distinct from one another. Within a patient, dominant CDR3 beta clonotypes were shared across sites, though different locations had unique frequent clones.

This clonotype was seen more than once but under ten times. Its antigen is not identified. The TCR beta CDR3 region was amplified by multiplex PCR employing 32 V and 13 J primers. TCRdb reprocessed the multiplex PCR reads via MiXCR and lists one record per CDR3 protein. Of tens of thousands of distinct CDR3 sequences listed, 25% to 30% were seen once; the top ten hold approximately 3.7%. The CDR3 spans 15 residues. Germline V gene sequence: CDR1 SGHAT, CDR2 FQNNGV. Trimming stripped 5 bases from V and 0 bases from J, with 11 bases between. Bulk tumor genomic DNA (around 600 ng per sample) served as template. Doctors removed several biopsies from each primary tumor during surgery, keeping them far apart. Undergoing curative surgery were patients whose non-small cell lung cancer was untreated and newly diagnosed.

Sample: lung tumor tissue. The chain couples TRBV11-2 to TRBJ2-1; possibly TRBD2 for D (5 bases). This receptor was taken from a middle-aged man with non-small cell lung cancer. The CDR3 coding sequence is TGTGCCAGCAGCGCCCGGGATCTCTCCTACAATGAGCAGTTCTTC. Residues: CASSARDLSYNEQFF. The full variable domain, in which reference TRBV11-2 and TRBJ2-1 provide the parts outside the CDR3, is EAGVAQSPRYKIIEKRQSVAFWCNPISGHATLYWYQQILGQGPKLLIQFQNNGVVDDSQLPKDRFSAERLKGVDSTLKIQPAKLEDSAVYLCASSARDLSYNEQFFGPGTRLTVL.